This T cell receptor beta chain was sequenced for a study of cytomegalovirus exposure and HLA in healthy donors. Study-wide results and limits: Sequencing likely generated an artifact that appeared as a cluster of highly shared sequence variants. Immune exposure information available was restricted to CMV serostatus. An analysis done earlier found most TCR beta V segments productive about 87% or about 30% of the time.

PCR amplification relied on 60 Vbeta primers (plus 13 Jbeta primers). Some clones are missing from TCRdb's copy, which holds only in-frame ones; the method was immunoSEQ multiplex PCR. The repertoire holds more than 85,000 clones, with over 65% as singletons. Note on this clone: Antigen unknown.

The CDR3 extends over 18 amino acids. V was cut by 2 bases and J by 0 bases, with 17 bases left in between. CDR1 and CDR2 from the germline V gene are SGHTA and FQGNSA. Sequenced input: PBMCs. The receptor was derived from a middle-aged man in good health and CMV-seropositive. This rearrangement joins TRBV7-2 to TRBJ2-1; D is undetermined. The CDR3 nucleotides are TGTGCCAGCAGCTTAAGTGAGACTCCCCTAAGCTCCTACAATGAGCAGTTCTTC. Amino acid sequence: CASSLSETPLSSYNEQFF.